This entry lists 14 T cell receptor beta chains sequenced from one sample in a study of tumor and adjacent non-tumor tissue in lung cancer (dated by TCRdb to the late 2010s). Library preparation employed multiplex PCR. Sequencing relied on an Illumina HiSeq 2500. TCRbeta libraries were constructed through three rounds of nested PCR with primers (Table S4) according to protocols adapted from ARM-PCR. In TCRdb, the public reads were trimmed at Q25 with fastp and aligned with MiXCR, with productive beta chains retained. CDR3 protein sequences are deduplicated, and each keeps its most common genes and DNA. The sample table contains around 57,000 distinct CDR3 sequences; only one count was recorded for around 61% of them. The ten largest clones capture about 31% of the sample. Bulk unsorted tissue served as the source for RNA extraction, and RNA quality was assessed using a NanoDrop ND-1000 and an Agilent 2100. Distant non-tumor tissue taken more than 3 cm from the tumor edge was used as the normal lung sample.

Sequencing was performed on distant non-tumor lung tissue. The receptor source for this set is a man aged 70 or older with non-small cell lung cancer.

The chain joins TRBV12-3 or TRBV12-4 to TRBJ1-1; D remains unclear. CDR3 length: 14 amino acids. V was cut by 6 bases and J by 9 bases, with 20 bases left in between. This chain's CDR3 is CASSRRARETKAFF. CDR3 DNA: TGTGCCAGCAGCCGGAGGGCGCGAGAGACTAAAGCTTTCTTT.

A word on this clonotype: A much larger clonotype is one base distant, so this may be a read error. The CDR3 DNA reads TGTGCCAGCAGTGCGTTGGGCGACAATCAGCCCCAGCATTTT. Residues: CASSALGDNQPQHF. This chain joins TRBV6-1 and TRBJ1-5; D call uncertain. Between the trimmed V and J ends, which lost 4 bases and 3 bases, there was a span of 10 bases. The CDR3 is 14 residues long. Germline-derived CDR1 and CDR2 are MNHNS and SASEGT.

This clonotype was seen only a few times. The J gene is TRBJ2-4, the V gene TRBV28; D gene ambiguous. Germline CDR1 is MDHEN and CDR2 is SYDVKM. This CDR3 spans 15 amino acids. The germline V and J ends were trimmed by 1 base and 1 base, with 8 bases remaining between them. In DNA, the CDR3 is TGTGCCAGCAGTTTATACCCTTTGGCCAAAAACATTCAGTACTTC. It translates to CASSLYPLAKNIQYF.

Points on this clonotype: Possible read error: a much larger clone is one base away. Written as DNA, the CDR3 is TGTGCCAGCAGCGAAGTGACTAGCGGGATGTTCCATGAGCAGTTCTTC. Encoded protein: CASSEVTSGMFHEQFF. The rearrangement uses TRBV11-3 and TRBJ2-1, with TRBD2 identical over 11 bases. CDR1 SGHNT and CDR2 YENEEA come from the germline V gene. After removal of 5 bases from V and 8 bases from J, the junction contained 11 bases not matched to a gene. CDR3 length equals 16 residues.

Many counts were recorded for this clonotype. This chain uses TRBV5-1 with TRBJ2-1; D is uncertain. V was trimmed by 6 bases and J by 6 bases, leaving 10 bases between them. This CDR3 has 12 amino acids. Germline-derived CDR1 and CDR2 are SGHRS and YFSETQ. The CDR3: CASIGVSNEQFF. CDR3 sequence (DNA): TGCGCCAGCATCGGCGTCAGCAATGAGCAGTTCTTC.

As regards this clonotype: With a much larger clone just one base away, this may be a read error. The chain employs TRBV12-3 or TRBV12-4 and TRBJ2-3; the D gene is possibly TRBD2 (5 bases). The CDR3 sequence is 11 residues long. The CDR3 loop reads CVSNRRNTQYF. CDR3 DNA: TGTGTCAGCAATAGGAGGAATACGCAGTATTTT.

This clonotype was detected only a few times. V and J are TRBV20-1 and TRBJ2-5, with D possibly matching TRBD1 (5 bases). There are 15 residues in the CDR3. Trimming stripped 0 bases from V and 1 base from J, with 12 bases between. Germline V gene sequence: CDR1 DFQATT, CDR2 SNEGSKA (reference sequence). CDR3 DNA: TGCAGTGCTAGAGACCATCGACAGCCCCAAGAGACCCAGTACTTC. Translation gives CSARDHRQPQETQYF.

To note about this clonotype: Since a much larger clone is just one base distant, this may be a read error. The chain is built from TRBV4-1 and TRBJ1-2; a weak D match, TRBD1 (5 bases). Per germline, CDR1 MGHRA and CDR2 YSYEKL. The CDR3 extends over 15 amino acids. The CDR3 nucleotides read TGCGCCAGCAGCCAAGAGCAGGGCCTTAACTATGGCCACACCTTC. Encoded protein: CASSQEQGLNYGHTF.

As for this clonotype: A junction end diverges from the germline sequence, so it may reflect a read error. J is TRBJ2-7 and V is TRBV11-2; D may be TRBD1 (6 bases). From germline, CDR1 is SGHAT and CDR2 FQNNGV. The CDR3 has 16 residues. The chain's CDR3 is CASDLEAGVTSYEQYF. CDR3 in DNA: TGCGCCAGCGACTTAGAGGCAGGGGTCACCTCCTACGAGCAGTACTTC.

The chain carries TRBV28 and TRBJ2-1; the D is unclear. CDR1 is MDHEN and CDR2 is SYDVKM in the germline V gene. V shed 5 bases and J shed 4 bases, with 15 bases lying between them. This CDR3 spans 15 amino acids. In DNA form, the CDR3 reads TGTGCCAGCAGTCCGGCTGTAGAGGCGTACAATGAGCAGTTCTTC. This sequence encodes CASSPAVEAYNEQFF. Using reference TRBV28 and TRBJ2-1 for the parts outside the CDR3, the full variable domain is DVKVTQSSRYLVKRTGEKVFLECVQDMDHENMFWYRQDPGLGLRLIYFSYDVKMKEKGDIPEGYSVSREKKERFSLILESASTNQTSMYLCASSPAVEAYNEQFFGPGTRLTVL.

About this clonotype itself: Mismatch with germline at one junction end may stem from a read error. The genes are TRBV11-1 and TRBJ1-2, with 7 bases lining up with TRBD1. Germline assignment: CDR1 SGHAT and CDR2 FQDESV (reference sequence). The CDR3 runs to 13 residues. The CDR3 coding sequence is TGCACCAGCAGCTCAACAGGGGTTCTTGGCTACACCTTC. It yields the protein CTSSSTGVLGYTF.

With regard to this clonotype: Mismatch with germline at one junction end may stem from a read error. The chain combines TRBV11-2 with TRBJ2-5; 7 bases are a match to TRBD2. The CDR3 spans 14 residues. In germline, CDR1 is SGHAT, CDR2 FQNNGV. The CDR3 sequence is CSSSSWEGQETQHF. The DNA of the CDR3 is TGCTCCAGCAGCTCCTGGGAGGGCCAAGAGACCCAGCACTTC.

Worth noting for this clonotype: The junction departs from the called germline gene at one end, perhaps through a read error. J is TRBJ2-3 and V is TRBV20-1, with TRBD1 identical over 8 bases. Germline lookup yields CDR1 DFQATT and CDR2 SNEGSKA (reference sequence). The CDR3 covers 13 residues. The DNA for the CDR3 is TGCAGGGCTAACAACAGGGGGGACTTCATGCAGTATTTT. Amino acids: CRANNRGDFMQYF.

Worth noting for this clonotype: With a much larger clone just one base away, this may be a read error. V usage is TRBV6-5 and J usage is TRBJ2-2; no reliable D call. Per the germline V gene, CDR1 is MNHEY and CDR2 is SVGAGI. Trimming removed 3 bases at V and 0 bases at J, with 14 bases between. The CDR3 is 17 amino acids. Here the CDR3 reads CASSYDSLFANTGELFF. The CDR3 nucleotides are TGTGCCAGCAGTTATGACTCCCTCTTCGCGAACACCGGGGAGCTGTTTTTT.